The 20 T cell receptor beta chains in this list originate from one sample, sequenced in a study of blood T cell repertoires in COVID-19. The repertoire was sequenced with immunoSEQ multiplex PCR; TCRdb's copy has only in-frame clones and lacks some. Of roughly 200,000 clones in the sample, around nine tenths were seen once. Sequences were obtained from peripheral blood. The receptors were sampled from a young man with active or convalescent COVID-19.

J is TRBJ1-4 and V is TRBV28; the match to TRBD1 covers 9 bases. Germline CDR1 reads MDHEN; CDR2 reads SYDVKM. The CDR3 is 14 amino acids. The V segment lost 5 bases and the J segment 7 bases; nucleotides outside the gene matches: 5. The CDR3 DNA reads TGTGCCAGCAGTATACCGGGACAGGGTGAAAAACTGTTTTTT. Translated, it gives CASSIPGQGEKLFF.

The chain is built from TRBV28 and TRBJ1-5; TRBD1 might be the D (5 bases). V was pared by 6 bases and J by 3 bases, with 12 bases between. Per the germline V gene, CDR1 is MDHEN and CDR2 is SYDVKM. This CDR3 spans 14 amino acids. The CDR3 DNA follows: TGTGCCAGCAGCACCGACAGCTTCAATCAGCCCCAGCATTTT. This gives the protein CASSTDSFNQPQHF.

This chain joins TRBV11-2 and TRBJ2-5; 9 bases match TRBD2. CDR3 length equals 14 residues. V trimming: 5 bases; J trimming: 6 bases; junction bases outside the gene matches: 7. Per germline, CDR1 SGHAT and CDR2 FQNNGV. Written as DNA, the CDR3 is TGTGCCAGCAGCCCCCATAGCGGGAGAAAGACCCAGTACTTC. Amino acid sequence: CASSPHSGRKTQYF.

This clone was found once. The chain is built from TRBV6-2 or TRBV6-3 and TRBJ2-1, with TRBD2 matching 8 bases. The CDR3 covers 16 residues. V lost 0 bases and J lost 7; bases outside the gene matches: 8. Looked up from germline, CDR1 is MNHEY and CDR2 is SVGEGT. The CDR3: CASSYSTGGLRNEQFF. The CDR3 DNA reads TGTGCCAGCAGTTACTCGACGGGGGGGCTCCGGAATGAGCAGTTCTTC.

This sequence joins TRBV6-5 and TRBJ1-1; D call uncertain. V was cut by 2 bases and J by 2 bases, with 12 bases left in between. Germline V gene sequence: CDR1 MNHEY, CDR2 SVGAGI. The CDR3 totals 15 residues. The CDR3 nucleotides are TGTGCCAGCAGTTACAATCTCCCCCCTAACACTGAAGCTTTCTTT. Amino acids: CASSYNLPPNTEAFF.

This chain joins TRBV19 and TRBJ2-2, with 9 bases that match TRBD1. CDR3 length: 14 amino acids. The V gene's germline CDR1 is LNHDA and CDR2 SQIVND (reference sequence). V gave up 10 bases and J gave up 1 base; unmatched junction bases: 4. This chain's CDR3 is CATKGQGNTGELFF. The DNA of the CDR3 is TGTGCCACCAAGGGACAGGGGAACACCGGGGAGCTGTTTTTT.

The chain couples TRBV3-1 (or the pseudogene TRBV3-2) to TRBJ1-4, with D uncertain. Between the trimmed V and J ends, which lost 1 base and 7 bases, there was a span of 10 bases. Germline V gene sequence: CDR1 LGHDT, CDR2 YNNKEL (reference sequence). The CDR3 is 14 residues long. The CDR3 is CASSQVLGSEKLFF. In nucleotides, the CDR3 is TGTGCCAGCAGCCAAGTCTTAGGGAGTGAAAAACTGTTTTTT.

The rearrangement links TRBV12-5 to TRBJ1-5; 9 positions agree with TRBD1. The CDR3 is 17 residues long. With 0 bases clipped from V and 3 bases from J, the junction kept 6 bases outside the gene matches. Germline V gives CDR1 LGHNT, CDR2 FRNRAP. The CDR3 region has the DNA TGTGCTAGTGGTTTGGTAAAGCGGGACAGGGACAATCAGCCCCAGCATTTT. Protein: CASGLVKRDRDNQPQHF. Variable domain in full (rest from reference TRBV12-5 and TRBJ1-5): DARVTQTPRHKVTEMGQEVTMRCQPILGHNTVFWYRQTMMQGLELLAYFRNRAPLDDSGMPKDRFSAEMPDATLATLKIQPSEPRDSAVYFCASGLVKRDRDNQPQHFGDGTRLSIL.

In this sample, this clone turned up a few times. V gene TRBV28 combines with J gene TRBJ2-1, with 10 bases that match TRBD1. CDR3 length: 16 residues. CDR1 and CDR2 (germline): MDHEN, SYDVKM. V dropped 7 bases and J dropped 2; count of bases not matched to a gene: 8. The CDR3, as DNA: TGTGCCAGCACTCGCCCGGGACAGGGGACCTACAATGAGCAGTTCTTC. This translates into CASTRPGQGTYNEQFF. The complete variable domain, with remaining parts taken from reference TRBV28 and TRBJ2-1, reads DVKVTQSSRYLVKRTGEKVFLECVQDMDHENMFWYRQDPGLGLRLIYFSYDVKMKEKGDIPEGYSVSREKKERFSLILESASTNQTSMYLCASTRPGQGTYNEQFFGPGTRLTVL.

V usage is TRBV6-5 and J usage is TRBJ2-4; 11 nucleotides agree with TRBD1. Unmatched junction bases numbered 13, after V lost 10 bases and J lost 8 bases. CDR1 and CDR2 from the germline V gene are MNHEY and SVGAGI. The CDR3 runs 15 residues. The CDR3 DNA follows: TGTGCCACCAGCTCTGGACAGGGGGCGTCTGACATTCAGTACTTC. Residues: CATSSGQGASDIQYF.

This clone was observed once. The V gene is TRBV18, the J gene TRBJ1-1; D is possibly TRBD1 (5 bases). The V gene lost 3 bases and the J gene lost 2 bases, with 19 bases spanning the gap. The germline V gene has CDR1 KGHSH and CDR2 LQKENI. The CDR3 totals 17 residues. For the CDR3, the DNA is TGTGCCAGCTCACCCGCAGGCCGACAGTTATCCAACACTGAAGCTTTCTTT. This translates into CASSPAGRQLSNTEAFF.

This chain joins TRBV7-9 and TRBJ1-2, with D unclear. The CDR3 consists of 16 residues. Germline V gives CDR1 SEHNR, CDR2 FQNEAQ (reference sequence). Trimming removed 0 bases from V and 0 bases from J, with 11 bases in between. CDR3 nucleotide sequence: TGTGCCAGCAGCTTAGCCCGGGATGAAGCTAACTATGGCTACACCTTC. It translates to CASSLARDEANYGYTF.

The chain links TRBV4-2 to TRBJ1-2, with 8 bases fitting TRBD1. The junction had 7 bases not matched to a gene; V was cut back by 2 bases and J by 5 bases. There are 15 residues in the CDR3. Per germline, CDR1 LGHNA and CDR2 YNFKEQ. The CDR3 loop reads CASSQPETGGYGYTF. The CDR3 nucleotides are TGTGCCAGCAGCCAACCAGAAACAGGGGGGTATGGCTACACCTTC.

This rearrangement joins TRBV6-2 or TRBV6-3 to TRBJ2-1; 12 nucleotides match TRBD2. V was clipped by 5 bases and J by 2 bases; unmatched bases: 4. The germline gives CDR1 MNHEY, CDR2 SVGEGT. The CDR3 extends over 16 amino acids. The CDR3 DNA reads TGTGCCAGCAGTAGGACTAGCGGGATAACCTACAATGAGCAGTTCTTC. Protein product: CASSRTSGITYNEQFF.

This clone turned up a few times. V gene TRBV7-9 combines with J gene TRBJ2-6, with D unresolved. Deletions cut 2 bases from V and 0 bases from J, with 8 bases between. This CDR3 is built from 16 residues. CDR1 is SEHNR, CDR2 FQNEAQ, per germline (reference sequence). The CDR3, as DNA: TGTGCCAGCAGCTTAACAGTTTCCTCTGGGGCCAACGTCCTGACTTTC. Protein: CASSLTVSSGANVLTF.

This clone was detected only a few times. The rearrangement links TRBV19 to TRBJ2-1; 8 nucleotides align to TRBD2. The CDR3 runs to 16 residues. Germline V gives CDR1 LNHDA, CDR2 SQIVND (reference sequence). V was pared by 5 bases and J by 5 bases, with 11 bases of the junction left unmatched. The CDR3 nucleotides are TGTGCCAGTAGTGACGGGACGGGAGGGCCTCACAATGAGCAGTTCTTC. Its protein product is CASSDGTGGPHNEQFF.

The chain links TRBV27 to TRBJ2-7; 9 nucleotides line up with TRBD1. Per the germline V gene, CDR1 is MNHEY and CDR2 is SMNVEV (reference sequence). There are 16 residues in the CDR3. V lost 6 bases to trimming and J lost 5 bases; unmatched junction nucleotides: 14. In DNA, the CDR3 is TGTGCCAGCAGAGGGAATTACAGGGGGCGCATCCACGAGCAGTACTTC. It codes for CASRGNYRGRIHEQYF.

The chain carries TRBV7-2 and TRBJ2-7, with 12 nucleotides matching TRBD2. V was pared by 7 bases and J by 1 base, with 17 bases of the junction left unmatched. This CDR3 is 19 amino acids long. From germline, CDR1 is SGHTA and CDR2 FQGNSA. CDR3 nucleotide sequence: TGTGCCAGCACCCCCGGGCTAGCGGGAGGGAAAGTTTGGTCCTACGAGCAGTACTTC. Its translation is CASTPGLAGGKVWSYEQYF.

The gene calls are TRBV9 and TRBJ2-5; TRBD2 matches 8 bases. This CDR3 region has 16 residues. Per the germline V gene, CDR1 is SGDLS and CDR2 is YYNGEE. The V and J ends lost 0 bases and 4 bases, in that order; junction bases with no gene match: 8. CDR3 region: CASSVGGSGASETQYF. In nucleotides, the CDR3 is TGTGCCAGCAGCGTAGGCGGTAGCGGGGCTTCAGAGACCCAGTACTTC. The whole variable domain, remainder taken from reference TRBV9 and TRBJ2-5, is DSGVTQTPKHLITATGQRVTLRCSPRSGDLSVYWYQQSLDQGLQFLIQYYNGEERAKGNILERFSAQQFPDLHSELNLSSLELGDSALYFCASSVGGSGASETQYFGPGTRLLVL.

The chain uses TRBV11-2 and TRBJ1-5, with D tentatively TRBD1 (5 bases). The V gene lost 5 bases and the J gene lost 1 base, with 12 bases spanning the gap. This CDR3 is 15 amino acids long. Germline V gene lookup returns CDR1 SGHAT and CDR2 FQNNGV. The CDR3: CASSLGHMSNQPQHF. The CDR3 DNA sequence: TGTGCCAGCAGCCTCGGACACATGAGCAATCAGCCCCAGCATTTT.